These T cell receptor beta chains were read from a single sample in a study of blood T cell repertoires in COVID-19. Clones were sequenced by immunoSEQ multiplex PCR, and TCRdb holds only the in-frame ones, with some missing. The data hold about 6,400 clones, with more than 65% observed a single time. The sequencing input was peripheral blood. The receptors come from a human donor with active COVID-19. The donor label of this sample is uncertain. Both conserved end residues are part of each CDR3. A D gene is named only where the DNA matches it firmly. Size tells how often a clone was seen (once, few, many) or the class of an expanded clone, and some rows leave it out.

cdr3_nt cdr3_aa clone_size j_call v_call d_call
TGTGCCAGCAGATGGACAGGCGATAAGCGGGGCAATCAGCCCCAGCATTTT CASRWTGDKRGNQPQHF . TRBJ1-5 TRBV28 TRBD1
TGCGCCAGCAGCGCAGGACAGCAGAGTGAGCAGTTCTTC CASSAGQQSEQFF . TRBJ2-1 TRBV5-1 .
TGTGCCAGCAGCTTAGTATGGTCAGGCAATCAGCCCCAGCATTTT CASSLVWSGNQPQHF . TRBJ1-5 TRBV7-8 .
TGTGCCAGCAGCCCGGGACTAGCGGTCACAGATACGCAGTATTTT CASSPGLAVTDTQYF . TRBJ2-3 TRBV7-2 TRBD2
TGTGCCAGCAGCAAACTTTCAGGGTTTTTCCTCGAGCAGTACTTC CASSKLSGFFLEQYF . TRBJ2-7 TRBV11-2 .
TGTGCCAGCAGCTTACTGGGACAGGGGTTTATCTACGAGCAGTACTTC CASSLLGQGFIYEQYF . TRBJ2-7 TRBV11-2 TRBD1
TGCGCCAGCAGTGATTCCAGCGGGGGGAACCAAGAGACCCAGTACTTC CASSDSSGGNQETQYF . TRBJ2-5 TRBV10-2 TRBD2
TGTGCCTGGAGTGGCCGGTTGAACACTGAAGCTTTCTTT CAWSGRLNTEAFF . TRBJ1-1 TRBV30 .
TGCGCCAGCAGCTTGGCTACGGGACAGGGGACCAAAAACATTCAGTACTTC CASSLATGQGTKNIQYF few TRBJ2-4 TRBV5-1 TRBD1
TGTGCCAGTCAGGGCTTTCGTTCTGGGGCCAACGTCCTGACTTTC CASQGFRSGANVLTF . TRBJ2-6 TRBV19 .
TGTGCCAGCAGCCAAACCTCAGGGGTGAGTTCACCCCTCCACTTT CASSQTSGVSSPLHF . TRBJ1-6 TRBV14 .
TGTGCCAGCAGTGACAGGGGAAACACCATATATTTT CASSDRGNTIYF . TRBJ1-3 TRBV2 .
TGTGCCAGCAGCTTAAGTCTAGGAACAGATACGCAGTATTTT CASSLSLGTDTQYF . TRBJ2-3 TRBV7-2 .
TGTGCCACCAGCAGGGAGGCGTCACAGGGAAGACGCGGGGGCTACACCTTC CATSREASQGRRGGYTF few TRBJ1-2 TRBV15 .
TGTGCCAGCAGAGGGAGCCAGGCGACCCAGTACTTC CASRGSQATQYF medium-sized TRBJ2-5 TRBV12-3/TRBV12-4 .
TGTGCCACCAGCAGAGATCAACGACAGGGGTATGGCTACACCTTC CATSRDQRQGYGYTF once TRBJ1-2 TRBV15 TRBD1
TGTGCCAGTATAGCGGCGGGGGGCGGGAGACACAATGAGCAGTTCTTC CASIAAGGGRHNEQFF . TRBJ2-1 TRBV19 TRBD2
TGTGCCAGCAGCCCAGGGGGCGCAGAGACCCAGTACTTC CASSPGGAETQYF . TRBJ2-5 TRBV5-4 TRBD1
TGTGCCAGCAGCCCCGGGGGCTCTGGGGCCAACGTCCTGACTTTC CASSPGGSGANVLTF . TRBJ2-6 TRBV7-2 .
TGTGCCAGCAGTTATACAGGGGGCCAAGAGACCCAGTACTTC CASSYTGGQETQYF . TRBJ2-5 TRBV6-5 TRBD1
TGTACCACAGACAGGGGCACAGATACGCAGTATTTT CTTDRGTDTQYF . TRBJ2-3 TRBV28 TRBD1
TGCGCCAGCAGCCAAGGGCCGGGTAATCAGCCCCAGCATTTT CASSQGPGNQPQHF . TRBJ1-5 TRBV4-3 .
TGTGCCAGCCGAAGACTGACAGGGAACGCGGAGACCCAGTACTTC CASRRLTGNAETQYF . TRBJ2-5 TRBV27 TRBD1
TGCGCCAGCAGTGACAAGAACACCGGGGAGCTGTTTTTT CASSDKNTGELFF few TRBJ2-2 TRBV10-1 .
TGTGCCAGCAGTCCCAAGGGGGCACTCTACGAGCAGTACTTC CASSPKGALYEQYF once TRBJ2-7 TRBV27 TRBD1
TGCGCCAGCAGCAACCCGGGGGATACGCAGTATTTT CASSNPGDTQYF . TRBJ2-3 TRBV5-1 .
TGTGCCAGCAGCCCACGGACCGGGACAGGGGGTACAGATACGCAGTATTTT CASSPRTGTGGTDTQYF . TRBJ2-3 TRBV4-2 TRBD1
TGCGCCAGCAGCCCCAACCCGGGACTAGCGGGGATGCAGTTCTTC CASSPNPGLAGMQFF . TRBJ2-1 TRBV5-1 TRBD2
TGTGCCAGCAGTTTAGCGGGGGAGGGCGGCTACACCTTC CASSLAGEGGYTF . TRBJ1-2 TRBV12-3/TRBV12-4 .
TGTGCCTGGAGTAGGAGGCTCGGGAACATGAACACTGAAGCTTTCTTT CAWSRRLGNMNTEAFF once TRBJ1-1 TRBV30 .
TGTGCCAGCACGCTGGACAGGGAGGGTGGCTACACCTTC CASTLDREGGYTF . TRBJ1-2 TRBV6-5 TRBD1
TGTGCCAGTAGAATCGCTGCTAGCGGGGGTTACAATGAGCAGTTCTTC CASRIAASGGYNEQFF . TRBJ2-1 TRBV19 TRBD2
TGTGCCAGTAGTATTGGCGGTTCCACCTACGAGCAGTACTTC CASSIGGSTYEQYF . TRBJ2-7 TRBV19 .
TGCGCCAGCAGTAGACAGGGGGGACCTAATGAAAAACTGTTTTTT CASSRQGGPNEKLFF . TRBJ1-4 TRBV5-1 TRBD1
TGCGCCAGCAGCCAAGTAGAGCGGGGGAGCTCCTACGAGCAGTACTTC CASSQVERGSSYEQYF . TRBJ2-7 TRBV4-3 TRBD2
TGTGCCAGCAGAGGCGGGGTCGGCACTGAAGCTTTCTTT CASRGGVGTEAFF few TRBJ1-1 TRBV12-3/TRBV12-4 .
TGCGCCAGCAGCTTGGGTGGACTCGAATCCTACGAGCAGTACTTC CASSLGGLESYEQYF few TRBJ2-7 TRBV5-1 .
TGTGCCAGCAGTTTATTATATTTATGGGGGCGGGAGATAACCTACAATGAGCAGTTCTTC CASSLLYLWGREITYNEQFF . TRBJ2-1 TRBV28 .
TGTGCCAGTAGAGACTCTAGCGAGAACACTGAAGCTTTCTTT CASRDSSENTEAFF . TRBJ1-1 TRBV19 .
TGTGCCAGCTCAGCGGGGCGGGGCCAAGAGACCCAGTACTTC CASSAGRGQETQYF . TRBJ2-5 TRBV18 .
TGTGCGGGGGGGGCGCAAGAGGGTTACGAGCAGTACTTC CAGGAQEGYEQYF . TRBJ2-7 TRBV30 .
TGTGCCAGCAGCGAATCAGGGGGGAGGAAACTGTTTTTT CASSESGGRKLFF . TRBJ1-4 TRBV7-8 TRBD1
TGTGCCAGCAGACGGACAGGGTTAATCTATGGCTACACCTTC CASRRTGLIYGYTF . TRBJ1-2 TRBV6-6 TRBD1